This entry lists 22 T cell receptor beta chains sequenced from one sample in a study of blood T cells in healthy people across ages. A sample-barcoded 5' primer and a J-beta primer mix were used in a second PCR of roughly 7 to 11 cycles. One entry per CDR3 protein, called by TCRdb with MiXCR from the 5' RACE reads. This sample yields about 570,000 distinct CDR3 sequences, of which 27% are seen a single time; roughly 3.5% belongs to the top ten. This same sample was also part of a study on T cells of mothers and their children.

Sequenced material: blood. Receptors were obtained from a boy between 2 and 15 years old in good health.

This clonotype turned up a few times. V usage is TRBV7-7 and J usage is TRBJ2-1; D unresolved. The J call may be faulty, since TRBJ2-5 better matches the DNA end. The CDR3 sequence is 15 residues long. Germline V gene data show CDR1 as SSHAT and CDR2 as FNYEAQ (reference sequence). CDR3 region: CASSLDYGLQETQYF. The CDR3, as DNA: TGTGCCAGCAGCTTAGACTACGGCCTTCAAGAGACCCAGTACTTC.

This chain connects TRBV5-1 to TRBJ2-3; D perhaps matches TRBD1 (6 bases). Per germline, CDR1 SGHRS and CDR2 YFSETQ. Between the trimmed V and J ends, which lost 0 bases and 4 bases, there was a span of 15 bases. The CDR3 covers 16 residues. The CDR3 DNA follows: TGCGCCAGCAGCTTGGAGGTCAGGGGTTCCCCAGATACGCAGTATTTT. Protein: CASSLEVRGSPDTQYF.

The rearrangement links TRBV7-2 to TRBJ2-3; D is undetermined. The germline CDR1 and CDR2 sequences are SGHTA and FQGNSA. V was shortened by 3 bases and J by 2 bases, with 6 bases between the two germline ends. There are 13 residues in the CDR3. CDR3 sequence: CASSFKFTDTQYF. CDR3 nucleotide sequence: TGTGCCAGCAGCTTTAAGTTCACAGATACGCAGTATTTT.

This clonotype has only a few counts. The rearrangement uses TRBV12-5 and TRBJ1-2, with D tentatively TRBD1 (5 bases). Trimming cost V 4 bases and J 6 bases, with 30 bases left between them. CDR3 length: 19 amino acids. Germline assignment: CDR1 LGHNT and CDR2 FRNRAP. The CDR3, as DNA: TGTGCTAGTGGTTCCATCCTAAGAGGGTTGAGGGGCAGGGAAGATGGCTACACCTTC. Its translation: CASGSILRGLRGREDGYTF.

This clonotype was observed a handful of times. The V and J genes are TRBV5-1 and TRBJ2-1; TRBD2 matches at 14 bases. This CDR3 has 17 residues. Unmatched junction bases numbered 7, after V lost 4 bases and J lost 4 bases. Germline CDR1 and CDR2: SGHRS and YFSETQ. The CDR3 loop reads CASSQGLAGASYNEQFF. CDR3 sequence (DNA): TGCGCCAGCAGCCAGGGACTAGCGGGAGCCTCATACAATGAGCAGTTCTTC.

The chain carries TRBV20-1 and TRBJ2-4, with D maybe TRBD2 (8 bases). The ends were cut back, 5 bases at V and 8 bases at J, with 19 bases in the middle. CDR3 length equals 14 residues. Germline lookup yields CDR1 DFQATT and CDR2 SNEGSKA (reference sequence). CDR3 nucleotides: TGCAGTGCTGTAGGGGGCTACGGGGGGGACATTCAGTACTTC. It encodes CSAVGGYGGDIQYF.

The chain recombines TRBV7-6 with TRBJ2-3, with 9 positions matching TRBD2. The ends lost 5 bases at V and 0 bases at J; junction bases unmatched: 6. This CDR3 has 16 residues. The germline V gene encodes CDR1 SGHVS and CDR2 FNYEAQ. The CDR3 DNA reads TGTGCCAGCAGCCGGACGACTAGCGGAAGCACAGATACGCAGTATTTT. Its protein is CASSRTTSGSTDTQYF. The full variable domain, completed using reference TRBV7-6 and TRBJ2-3, is GAGVSQSPRYKVTKRGQDVALRCDPISGHVSLYWYRQALGQGPEFLTYFNYEAQQDKSGLPNDRFSAERPEGSISTLTIQRTEQRDSAMYRCASSRTTSGSTDTQYFGPGTRLTVL.

A few counts support this clonotype. This chain links TRBV12-3 or TRBV12-4 with TRBJ2-5; D is unclear. The DNA end favors TRBJ2-1, so the J call may be wrong. CDR3 length: 12 residues. CDR3 sequence (DNA): TGTGCCAGCGGATTAGCCTACAATGAGCAGTTCTTC. It translates to CASGLAYNEQFF.

The rearrangement joins TRBV2 to TRBJ1-1, with D unclear. Germline loops: CDR1 SNHLY, CDR2 FYNNEI. Trimming left V 11 bases short and J 4 bases short, with 23 bases between. This CDR3 has 15 amino acids. The CDR3 here is CASTRLVLQATEAFF. The CDR3 nucleotides read TGTGCCTCAACAAGGCTCGTGTTGCAGGCCACTGAAGCTTTCTTT.

This chain connects TRBV3-1 to TRBJ2-1; TRBD2 agrees at 12 bases. The germline gives CDR1 LGHDT, CDR2 YNNKEL (reference sequence). J lost 1 base, V lost 4 bases, and 5 bases had no gene match. The CDR3 has 17 residues. For the CDR3, the DNA is TGTGCCAGCAGCCGGCTCGGGACTAGCGGGTCCTACAATGAGCAGTTCTTC. Protein sequence: CASSRLGTSGSYNEQFF.

This clonotype was counted a few times. The chain employs TRBV12-5 and TRBJ2-5; 10 positions agree with TRBD2. The CDR3 contains 16 residues. Looked up from germline, CDR1 is LGHNT and CDR2 is FRNRAP. V trimming: 1 base; J trimming: 1 base; junction bases outside the gene matches: 3. CDR3 bases: TGTGCTAGTGGTTTGGCAAGCGGGGGGGTCCAAGAGACCCAGTACTTC. Translation gives CASGLASGGVQETQYF.

This clonotype was seen a handful of times. A read error is likely, as this CDR3 ends without the conserved phenylalanine or tryptophan. V and J are TRBV20-1 and TRBJ2-3, with TRBD2 identical over 11 bases. CDR1 and CDR2 (germline): DFQATT, SNEGSKA (reference sequence). The CDR3 is 13 amino acids. J gave up 7 bases and V 4 bases, and 4 bases lay outside the gene matches. The CDR3 is CSANSGGANTQYI. CDR3 coding DNA: TGCAGTGCTAATAGCGGGGGGGCGAATACGCAGTATATT.

V gene TRBV3-1 combines with J gene TRBJ2-3, with TRBD1 matching over 7 bases. The V gene end was trimmed by 7 bases and the J gene end by 5 bases; junction bases not matched to a gene: 12. The germline V gene encodes CDR1 LGHDT and CDR2 YNNKEL (reference sequence). CDR3 length: 15 residues. The CDR3 DNA reads TGTGCCAGCACTCAACAACAGGGGAAGGGAGATACGCAGTATTTT. Its protein is CASTQQQGKGDTQYF.

The chain carries TRBV27 and TRBJ1-1; D ambiguous. CDR3 length: 14 residues. Trimming pared 5 bases from V and 6 bases from J, leaving 16 bases between. Germline CDR1 and CDR2: MNHEY and SMNVEV (reference sequence). In DNA, the CDR3 is TGTGCCAGCAGTCAAAGGCTCGGGTTCCCTGAAGCTTTCTTT. The encoded protein is CASSQRLGFPEAFF.

The genes are TRBV12-3 or TRBV12-4 and TRBJ2-5; D possibly corresponds to TRBD2 (6 bases). Trimming shortened V by 1 base and J by 2 bases, and 14 bases separated the two germline ends. This CDR3 is 16 amino acids long. CDR3 region: CASSLGVAGPQETQYF. The CDR3 coding sequence is TGTGCCAGCAGTTTAGGCGTGGCGGGGCCTCAAGAGACCCAGTACTTC.

The J gene is TRBJ2-5, the V gene TRBV2, with TRBD1 as a possible D gene (6 bases). The end of the DNA aligns better with TRBJ2-1, so the J call may be wrong. Per the germline V gene, CDR1 is SNHLY and CDR2 is FYNNEI. The CDR3 runs to 11 residues. The CDR3 DNA reads as TGTGCCAGCAGTGAAAGAGGGGGGCAGTTCTTC. Amino acids: CASSERGGQFF.

This clonotype was recorded only once. The genes are TRBV6-6 and TRBJ1-2, with D uncertain. From germline, CDR1 is MNHNY and CDR2 SVGAGI (reference sequence). The CDR3 consists of 11 residues. V dropped 3 bases and J dropped 6 bases, with 5 bases sitting between them. CDR3 nucleotide sequence: TGTGCCAGCAGTTATTCCGATGGCTACACCTTC. Translation gives CASSYSDGYTF.

This clonotype was counted between two and nine times. The chain is built from TRBV3-1 and TRBJ2-1; TRBD2 agrees at 10 bases. Germline-derived CDR1 and CDR2 are LGHDT and YNNKEL (reference sequence). V shed 1 base, J shed 10 bases, and the junction held 13 bases outside the gene matches. This CDR3 comprises 17 residues. The CDR3 here is CASSQVLAGARAGEQFF. The CDR3 bases are TGTGCCAGCAGCCAAGTGCTAGCGGGGGCGCGGGCCGGAGAGCAGTTCTTC.

This clonotype showed up just a few times. The chain employs TRBV14 and TRBJ2-7, with D perhaps matching TRBD2 (5 bases). The V end was cut by 1 base, the J end by 3 bases, with 13 bases between. Germline assignment: CDR1 SGHDN and CDR2 FVKESK. The CDR3 sequence is 15 residues long. Written as DNA, the CDR3 is TGTGCCAGCAGCCAAGCCGGGATAGAAGGCTACGAGCAGTACTTC. This encodes CASSQAGIEGYEQYF.

The table lists this clonotype with a few counts. The rearrangement uses TRBV20-1 and TRBJ1-2; D remains unclear. Deletions cut 3 bases from V and 4 bases from J, with 12 bases between. Per germline, CDR1 DFQATT and CDR2 SNEGSKA (reference sequence). This CDR3 comprises 13 residues. CDR3: CSARPLSLYGYTF. CDR3 DNA sequence: TGCAGTGCTAGGCCCTTATCCCTCTATGGCTACACCTTC.

This clonotype appeared a few times. The J gene is TRBJ2-3, the V gene TRBV19, with D tentatively TRBD1 or TRBD2 (5 bases each). This CDR3 spans 17 amino acids. V lost 6 bases to trimming and J lost 6 bases, with 25 bases between them. CDR1 and CDR2 from the germline V gene are LNHDA and SQIVND (reference sequence). CDR3 loop: CASSDSLTTGTDDTQYF. In DNA form, the CDR3 reads TGTGCCAGTAGCGACTCGTTAACTACCGGGACCGATGATACGCAGTATTTT.

A few counts support this clonotype. The rearrangement uses TRBV10-3 and TRBJ2-1; D is unresolved. The V and J ends lost 2 bases and 3 bases respectively, with 11 bases between them. This CDR3 comprises 15 residues. The germline gives CDR1 ENHRY, CDR2 SYGVKD. The CDR3 coding sequence is TGTGCCATCAGTGAGCCGCGGACCAGCTACAATGAGCAGTTCTTC. Protein product: CAISEPRTSYNEQFF.